Listed below are T cell receptor beta chains from one sample, sequenced in a study of T cell repertoires in cytomegalovirus infection. One entry per CDR3 protein, called by TCRdb with MiXCR from the reads. The table lists some 480,000 distinct CDR3 sequences, around a third of them singletons, with 17% in the top ten. These receptors have no known antigen. Sequenced here: cultured PBMCs, sampled from culture after CMV antigen stimulation. These receptors came from a human donor in good health (CMV status not recorded). Some clones in this sample may be carry-over from other donors' samples. The CDR3 runs from the conserved cysteine through the conserved F or W.

TRBV4-1 | 16 | CASSQDQSATNYEQYF
TRBV23-1 | 17 | CASSHRSGTASNQPQHF
TRBV12-3/TRBV12-4 | 14 | CASSLQSSNYGYTF
TRBV7-2 | 16 | CASSPRQGALGEKLFF
TRBV20-1 | 17 | CSANPWGAGGNTDTQYF
TRBV7-9 | 16 | CASSLPRVRGGEKLFF
TRBV18 | 17 | CASSPLPESSYNSPLHF
TRBV12-3/TRBV12-4 | 15 | CASSLGGRLNTEAFF
TRBV7-9 | 13 | CASSGQVDGGYTF
TRBV20-1 | 13 | CSARDVWGYEQYF
TRBV7-6 | 16 | CASSLGTGGGADEQFF
TRBV2 | 12 | CASSETDYEQYF
TRBV5-8 | 14 | CASSPGQGFYEQYF
TRBV6-2/TRBV6-3 | 17 | CASRPISSGRGTDTQYF
TRBV6-5 | 14 | CASSYGVSGTEAFF
TRBV12-3/TRBV12-4 | 15 | CASSLVVGSTDTQYF
TRBV7-2 | 16 | CASSYAGTANTGELFF
TRBV28 | 15 | CASSILGGAYTEAFF
TRBV9 | 15 | CASSVGTDSGNTIYF
TRBV18 | 17 | CASSPQGASSGANVLTF
TRBV11-2 | 14 | CASSLEPNRETQYF
TRBV5-1 | 15 | CASSVRRVIYNEQFF
TRBV14 | 14 | CASERAGEGDTQYF
TRBV7-6 | 14 | CASSLDEFYNEQFF
TRBV19 | 13 | CASSIWGATEAFF
TRBV4-3 | 14 | CASSVNRRTDTQYF
TRBV7-2 | 14 | CASSYTGTTGELFF
TRBV11-2 | 13 | CASSVPSTDTQYF
TRBV12-3/TRBV12-4 | 12 | CASSLTRVEAFF
TRBV12-3/TRBV12-4 | 15 | CASSFGGRSNQPQHF
TRBV28 | 14 | CASLRASGNNEQFF
TRBV28 | 16 | CASSLLLAGRGSEQFF
TRBV7-2 | 17 | CASSGRLAGTLRDTQYF
TRBV7-9 | 14 | CASSLSSGGAEAFF
TRBV20-1 | 12 | CSASRDYNEQFF
TRBV19 | 16 | CASSKGREYGNQPQHF
TRBV12-3/TRBV12-4 | 16 | CASSLNPGNSGNTIYF
TRBV7-9 | 16 | CASRSGGTSGANVLTF
TRBV9 | 15 | CASSAKSFSGNTIYF
TRBV6-2/TRBV6-3 | 15 | CASSYRTSGRDEQYF
TRBV4-1 | 18 | CASSQADTGIRTGNTIYF
TRBV7-2 | 13 | CASSGVAKNIQYF
TRBV25-1 | 17 | CASSDGTSGRATDTQYF
TRBV11-3 | 14 | CASSFGRYQETQYF
TRBV7-6 | 16 | CASSGAVAGVFGELFF
TRBV28 | 15 | CASSLQGNPNYGYTF
TRBV9 | 15 | CASSADLSSYNEQFF
TRBV7-3 | 12 | CASSAQGTEAFF
TRBV5-4 | 15 | CASSLGQGVRTEAFF
TRBV10-3 | 16 | CAISESMGQSNSPLHF
TRBV19 | 14 | CASSIRGGYYEQYF
TRBV7-2 | 16 | CASSQRTSGAYNEQFF
TRBV7-9 | 17 | CASSPGQGAFSWTEAFF